The next 24 T cell receptor beta chains were all read from a single sample in a study of OX40 agonist ivuxolimab in advanced cancers. TCRdb's table, derived via immunoSEQ multiplex PCR, lists solely in-frame clones and lacks some. The repertoire consists of 50,000 to 70,000 clones, with around 80% occurring once and the leading ten covering around 2.1%. Specimen: CD4+ or CD8+ T cells sorted from blood, collected in a trial of the OX40 agonist ivuxolimab. The source is an adult with an advanced solid tumor such as melanoma, head and neck, liver or kidney cancer.

The chain couples TRBV2 to TRBJ2-7, with 10 nucleotides matching TRBD2. Germline CDR1 is SNHLY and CDR2 is FYNNEI. The V gene end was trimmed by 3 bases and the J gene end by 7 bases; junction bases not matched to a gene: 9. This CDR3 has 15 amino acids. The DNA for the CDR3 is TGTGCCAGCAGTGAGGGTCTAGCGGGAGTTGAAGAGCAGTACTTC. Amino acids: CASSEGLAGVEEQYF.

A few counts support this clone. The V call is TRBV2, the J call TRBJ1-1; D possibly corresponds to TRBD1 (5 bases). V was shortened by 6 bases and J by 9 bases, with 17 bases between the two germline ends. Per germline, CDR1 SNHLY and CDR2 FYNNEI. The length of the CDR3 is 13 residues. This chain's CDR3 is CASSADGTLKAFF. CDR3 DNA sequence: TGTGCCAGCAGCGCGGACGGGACTTTGAAAGCTTTCTTT.

The CDR3 loop reads CASSPTWDRATGELFF. CDR3 bases: TGTGCCAGCAGCCCGACATGGGACAGGGCCACCGGGGAGCTGTTTTTT. The chain uses TRBV5-6 and TRBJ2-2; 9 bases agree with TRBD1. CDR1 is SGHDT, CDR2 YYEEEE, per germline. With 4 bases clipped from V and 4 bases from J, the junction kept 8 bases outside the gene matches. This CDR3 is built from 16 residues. The complete variable domain, with remaining parts taken from reference TRBV5-6 and TRBJ2-2, reads DAGVTQSPTHLIKTRGQQVTLRCSPKSGHDTVSWYQQALGQGPQFIFQYYEEEERQRGNFPDRFSGHQFPNYSSELNVNALLLGDSALYLCASSPTWDRATGELFFGEGSRLTVL.

This rearrangement joins TRBV9 to TRBJ2-2; maybe TRBD1 (6 bases). The CDR3 has 18 amino acids. Trimming removed 1 base at V and 5 bases at J, with 21 bases between. The germline gives CDR1 SGDLS, CDR2 YYNGEE. CDR3 in DNA: TGTGCCAGCAGCGTACAAGAAACAACAGGGACGGGGACCGGGGAGCTGTTTTTT. Protein sequence: CASSVQETTGTGTGELFF.

This clone was picked up a small number of times. V usage is TRBV4-1 and J usage is TRBJ2-5; 7 bases agree with TRBD2. CDR1 is MGHRA, CDR2 YSYEKL, per germline. The CDR3 runs 16 residues. V lost 5 bases to trimming and J lost 1 base; unmatched junction nucleotides: 10. CDR3 coding DNA: TGCGCCAGCAGCTCTTTCTCCGGGACTACCCAAGAGACCCAGTACTTC. Encoded protein: CASSSFSGTTQETQYF.

The chain is built from TRBV28 and TRBJ2-1, with D possibly matching TRBD1 (6 bases). With 0 bases removed from V and 9 bases from J, the gap between germline ends came to 12 bases. The CDR3 runs to 14 residues. The germline CDR1 and CDR2 sequences are MDHEN and SYDVKM. The CDR3 region is CASSLCRGGCEQFF. In DNA, the CDR3 is TGTGCCAGCAGTTTATGCCGAGGGGGTTGTGAGCAGTTCTTC.

The chain carries TRBV6-5 and TRBJ2-5; 9 bases match TRBD2. Germline V lookup: CDR1 MNHEY, CDR2 SVGAGI. The V gene end was trimmed by 4 bases and the J gene end by 5 bases; junction bases not matched to a gene: 2. The CDR3 contains 13 residues. The CDR3 region has the DNA TGTGCCAGCAGTTCAAGCGGGAGGGAGACCCAGTACTTC. It specifies CASSSSGRETQYF.

This clone was found a few times. The chain joins TRBV28 to TRBJ1-5; maybe TRBD1 (5 bases). CDR3 length equals 13 residues. The germline V and J ends were trimmed by 4 bases and 6 bases, with 10 bases remaining between them. Per the germline V gene, CDR1 is MDHEN and CDR2 is SYDVKM. The CDR3 DNA is TGTGCCAGCAGTTCAGGGTCCACTCAGCCCCAGCATTTT. Protein sequence: CASSSGSTQPQHF.

The chain is built from TRBV19 and TRBJ2-7, with TRBD2 matching 13 bases. The CDR3 loop spans 16 amino acids. V shed 5 bases, J shed 0 bases, and the junction held 4 bases outside the gene matches. Germline values: CDR1 LNHDA, CDR2 SQIVND (reference sequence). Written as DNA, the CDR3 is TGTGCCAGTAGTCGACTAGCGGGAGGACTCTCCTACGAGCAGTACTTC. Translation gives CASSRLAGGLSYEQYF.

CDR3 nucleotides: TGTGCCAGCAGCGCCATGCCAGCGGGGGGATCTGGGGCCAACGTCCTGACTTTC. Residues: CASSAMPAGGSGANVLTF. This chain joins TRBV7-3 and TRBJ2-6; 9 bases map to TRBD2. The germline V gene encodes CDR1 SGHTA and CDR2 FQGTGA. The J segment lost 1 base and the V segment lost 5 bases, leaving 9 bases of the junction unmatched. CDR3 length equals 18 residues.

V usage is TRBV10-1 and J usage is TRBJ2-7; D not resolved. The ends were cut back, 2 bases at V and 2 bases at J, with 1 base in the middle. The CDR3 length is 11 residues. Per the germline V gene, CDR1 is WNHNN and CDR2 is SYGVQD (reference sequence). CDR3 nucleotide sequence: TGCGCCAGCAGTGAGACCTACGAGCAGTACTTC. Amino acid sequence: CASSETYEQYF.

J is TRBJ2-1 and V is TRBV15; 10 nucleotides align to TRBD2. CDR3 length equals 17 residues. The V segment lost 3 bases and the J segment 4 bases; nucleotides outside the gene matches: 9. Germline V lookup: CDR1 LNHNV, CDR2 YYDKDF (reference sequence). The CDR3 sequence: CATSSIRLAGTYNEQFF. CDR3 bases: TGTGCCACCAGCAGCATTAGACTAGCGGGCACTTACAATGAGCAGTTCTTC.

The CDR3 reads CASSQDARGSVEQYF. The CDR3 DNA follows: TGCGCCAGCAGCCAAGATGCAAGGGGCTCAGTCGAGCAGTACTTC. V gene TRBV4-1 combines with J gene TRBJ2-7, with D perhaps matching TRBD1 (5 bases). CDR1 is MGHRA, CDR2 YSYEKL, per germline. The CDR3 totals 15 residues. Trimming removed 0 bases from V and 6 bases from J, with 15 bases in between.

This chain links TRBV6-1 with TRBJ1-6; the match to TRBD1 covers 10 bases. CDR3 length: 17 residues. Germline CDR1 reads MNHNS; CDR2 reads SASEGT. After removal of 4 bases from V and 3 bases from J, the junction contained 6 bases not matched to a gene. The CDR3 region is CASSVTGTGDYNSPLHF. For the CDR3, the DNA is TGTGCCAGCAGTGTCACCGGGACAGGGGACTATAATTCACCCCTCCACTTT.

The chain has TRBV18 and TRBJ2-1, with D unclear. The CDR3 is 14 residues long. Trimming removed 4 bases at V and 6 bases at J, with 13 bases between. Germline assignment: CDR1 KGHSH and CDR2 LQKENI. This CDR3 is CASSQTNKINEQFF. The DNA of the CDR3 is TGTGCCAGCTCACAAACGAACAAAATCAATGAGCAGTTCTTC.

The V and J genes are TRBV11-1 and TRBJ2-7, with 7 bases lining up with TRBD1. This CDR3 spans 14 amino acids. The trim removed 4 bases at V and 2 bases at J, leaving 5 bases unmatched. Per germline, CDR1 SGHAT and CDR2 FQDESV (reference sequence). CDR3 region: CASSSRGNTYEQYF. The CDR3 bases are TGTGCCAGCAGCTCCAGGGGGAATACCTACGAGCAGTACTTC. The variable domain in full, completed from reference TRBV11-1 and TRBJ2-7, reads EAEVAQSPRYKITEKSQAVAFWCDPISGHATLYWYRQILGQGPELLVQFQDESVVDDSQLPKDRFSAERLKGVDSTLKIQPAELGDSAMYLCASSSRGNTYEQYFGPGTRLTVT.

V is TRBV28 and J is TRBJ1-2; 10 positions agree with TRBD1. CDR1 is MDHEN, CDR2 SYDVKM, per germline. CDR3 size: 16 residues. V lost 3 bases and J lost 8; bases outside the gene matches: 12. The CDR3 is CASSFPSGTGDRGYTF. The CDR3 DNA reads as TGTGCCAGCAGTTTCCCGAGTGGGACAGGGGATCGGGGCTACACCTTC.

J is TRBJ2-1 and V is TRBV19; D not certain. The CDR3 contains 14 residues. Looked up from germline, CDR1 is LNHDA and CDR2 is SQIVND (reference sequence). Trimming shortened V by 6 bases and J by 9 bases, and 18 bases separated the two germline ends. CDR3 nucleotide sequence: TGTGCCAGTAGAACCGCAGGCCACGTCAGTGAGCAGTTCTTC. Its protein product is CASRTAGHVSEQFF.

CDR3 loop: CASSVAVYNNEQFF. CDR3 sequence (DNA): TGTGCCAGCAGCGTAGCGGTCTACAACAATGAGCAGTTCTTC. The chain employs TRBV9 and TRBJ2-1; D is ambiguous. The CDR3 has 14 amino acids. V was cut by 0 bases and J by 5 bases, with 9 bases left in between. Germline CDR1 and CDR2: SGDLS and YYNGEE.

The chain uses TRBV5-5 and TRBJ1-6; no firm D call. The CDR3 is 15 amino acids. The V end was cut by 3 bases, the J end by 0 bases, with 7 bases between. Germline lookup yields CDR1 SGHKS and CDR2 YYEKEE (reference sequence). DNA of the CDR3: TGTGCCAGCAGCTGGGTCGGCTCCTATAATTCACCCCTCCACTTT. It encodes CASSWVGSYNSPLHF.

The sample holds one count of this clone. The rearrangement links TRBV4-2 to TRBJ1-1; D is ambiguous. The CDR3 is 13 residues long. Trimming took 1 base from V and 6 from J, leaving 9 bases between them. Germline assignment: CDR1 LGHNA and CDR2 YNFKEQ. The CDR3 loop is CASSQGRRAEAFF. CDR3 DNA: TGTGCCAGCAGCCAAGGGCGTAGGGCTGAAGCTTTCTTT.

J is TRBJ1-2 and V is TRBV6-6; TRBD1 matches 10 bases. The CDR3 is 15 residues long. Per germline, CDR1 MNHNY and CDR2 SVGAGI (reference sequence). V trimming: 6 bases; J trimming: 7 bases; junction bases outside the gene matches: 11. CDR3 nucleotide sequence: TGTGCCAGCAGCCGGGACAGGGGAAGTATGGGTGGCTACACCTTC. It translates to CASSRDRGSMGGYTF.

This chain uses TRBV4-1 with TRBJ1-1; the D gene is possibly TRBD1 (5 bases). CDR3 length: 15 residues. Germline V gene sequence: CDR1 MGHRA, CDR2 YSYEKL. V lost 5 bases, J lost 5 bases, and 18 bases lay in between. The CDR3 is CASSNGRGRGTEAFF. The CDR3 DNA reads as TGCGCCAGCAGCAACGGACGGGGGAGAGGGACTGAAGCTTTCTTT.

The table lists this clone with a count of one. V gene TRBV2 combines with J gene TRBJ2-3; possible D gene TRBD2, 6 bases. Germline V gene sequence: CDR1 SNHLY, CDR2 FYNNEI. Trimming pared 6 bases from V and 12 bases from J, leaving 19 bases between. CDR3 length: 13 amino acids. In nucleotides, the CDR3 is TGTGCCAGCAGCTCCTTTCGGGACTCGCAACAGTATTTT. It translates to CASSSFRDSQQYF.